The next 24 T cell receptor beta chains were all read from a single sample in a study of human T cells and chemical hapten exposure. Via MiXCR, TCRdb re-called the RACE reads, giving one row per CDR3 protein. The top ten hold 2% to 2.5% of the sample, which has 240,000 or so distinct CDR3 sequences, around 9.3% seen once. Documented time point: pre-sensitization, week 0. Treatment described: therapeutic diphenylcyclopropenone sensitization with weekly scalp DPC. This material consisted of whole blood, taken in connection with sensitization to the hapten diphenylcyclopropenone (DPC). The source is a woman aged 35 to 49 with alopecia areata. Some clones in this sample may be carry-over from other donors' samples.

This clonotype was detected many times. The chain combines TRBV5-6 with TRBJ1-2; a possible D gene is TRBD1 (5 bases). This CDR3 is built from 15 residues. Germline assignment: CDR1 SGHDT and CDR2 YYEEEE. Deletions cut 4 bases from V and 0 bases from J, with 13 bases between. This CDR3 is CASSPGPATNYGYTF. The CDR3 bases are TGTGCCAGCAGCCCAGGGCCAGCAACTAACTATGGCTACACCTTC.

V and J are TRBV6-5 and TRBJ1-3; 7 bases are a match to TRBD1. The germline gives CDR1 MNHEY, CDR2 SVGAGI. The CDR3 totals 17 residues. After removal of 6 bases from V and 4 bases from J, the junction contained 15 bases not matched to a gene. The CDR3 sequence is CASRTLATGPKGNTIYF. The DNA of the CDR3 is TGTGCCAGCAGAACCCTCGCGACAGGGCCTAAAGGAAACACCATATATTTT.

This clonotype showed up just a few times. The rearrangement uses TRBV7-2 and TRBJ1-2, with D maybe TRBD1 (5 bases). V was pared by 5 bases and J by 1 base, with 11 bases between. CDR3 length: 14 amino acids. Germline loops: CDR1 SGHTA, CDR2 FQGNSA. The CDR3 protein is CASSTRQGNYGYTF. CDR3 coding DNA: TGTGCCAGCAGCACCCGGCAGGGTAACTATGGCTACACCTTC.

In its sample, this clonotype was seen a few times. The chain links TRBV6-2 or TRBV6-3 to TRBJ1-1; no definite D call. Trimming left V 2 bases short and J 6 bases short, with 10 bases between. Germline lookup yields CDR1 MNHEY and CDR2 SVGEGT. CDR3 length: 13 residues. The CDR3 DNA sequence: TGTGCCAGCAGTTACCCGACGGGGTCTGAAGCTTTCTTT. Translated: CASSYPTGSEAFF.

In its sample, this clonotype was seen once. This rearrangement joins TRBV3-1 to TRBJ2-7; possible D gene TRBD2, 6 bases. Germline values: CDR1 LGHDT, CDR2 YNNKEL (reference sequence). The CDR3 is 14 residues long. Trimming pared 0 bases from V and 3 bases from J, leaving 9 bases between. DNA for the CDR3: TGTGCCAGCAGCCAAGATTACGGGGGCTACGAGCAGTACTTC. Translation gives CASSQDYGGYEQYF.

The rearrangement joins TRBV5-1 to TRBJ2-1, with D tentatively TRBD2 (6 bases). CDR3 length equals 15 residues. The germline V gene has CDR1 SGHRS and CDR2 YFSETQ. V lost 4 bases, J lost 0 bases, and 11 bases lay in between. In nucleotides, the CDR3 is TGCGCCAGCAGCCTCGGGGGTCTCTCCTACAATGAGCAGTTCTTC. This sequence encodes CASSLGGLSYNEQFF.

This clonotype came up many times. The chain couples TRBV5-1 to TRBJ2-3; tentatively, D is TRBD2 (6 bases). The germline V and J ends were trimmed by 2 bases and 7 bases, with 11 bases remaining between them. The CDR3 consists of 13 residues. Germline values: CDR1 SGHRS, CDR2 YFSETQ. The CDR3 here is CASSFGSKNTQYF. The CDR3 DNA reads TGCGCCAGCAGCTTCGGGAGCAAGAATACGCAGTATTTT.

Notes on this clonotype: A much larger clone is a single base away; this may be a read error. V is TRBV11-1 and J is TRBJ2-1; D may be TRBD2 (5 bases). This CDR3 comprises 14 residues. Germline assignment: CDR1 SGHAT and CDR2 FQDESV (reference sequence). The CDR3 bases are TGTGCCAGCAGCTTAGCGGGAGCTCAGAATGTGCAGTTCTTC. Translated, it gives CASSLAGAQNVQFF.

CDR3: CASSYSLYGANVLTF. CDR3 nucleotides: TGTGCCAGCAGTTACTCCCTATATGGGGCCAACGTCCTGACTTTC. The chain links TRBV6-2 or TRBV6-3 to TRBJ2-6; D is uncertain. Trimming took 0 bases from V and 3 from J, leaving 6 bases between them. This CDR3 has 15 amino acids. CDR1 is MNHEY and CDR2 is SVGEGT in the germline V gene.

This clonotype was found a few times. V and J are TRBV29-1 and TRBJ1-2, with D unclear. Trimming left V 6 bases short and J 8 bases short, with 16 bases between. The V gene's germline CDR1 is SQVTM and CDR2 ANQGSEA. CDR3 length equals 12 residues. CDR3 protein: CSVLTDGGGYTF. CDR3 DNA: TGCAGCGTCCTTACGGACGGCGGGGGCTACACCTTC. Full variable domain (rest looked up from reference TRBV29-1 and TRBJ1-2): SAVISQKPSRDICQRGTSLTIQCQVDSQVTMMFWYRQQPGQSLTLIATANQGSEATYESGFVIDKFPISRPNLTFSTLTVSNMSPEDSSIYLCSVLTDGGGYTFGSGTRLTVV.

This clonotype appeared a few times. The gene calls are TRBV12-3 or TRBV12-4 and TRBJ2-7; 7 nucleotides match TRBD2. CDR3 length: 14 residues. J gave up 2 bases and V 6 bases, and 7 bases lay outside the gene matches. DNA of the CDR3: TGTGCCAGCAGAGAACTAGCGCGCCCCTACGAGCAGTACTTC. Translating gives CASRELARPYEQYF.

This clonotype was picked up many times. The chain couples TRBV4-1 to TRBJ2-1; 10 nucleotides line up with TRBD2. Germline V gene data show CDR1 as MGHRA and CDR2 as YSYEKL. The V segment lost 3 bases and the J segment 7 bases; nucleotides outside the gene matches: 9. This CDR3 has 16 amino acids. The CDR3 protein is CASSQGVSGRWNEQFF. The CDR3 nucleotides are TGCGCCAGCAGCCAGGGGGTTAGCGGGAGGTGGAATGAGCAGTTCTTC.

This clonotype was observed a few times. This chain joins TRBV6-5 and TRBJ2-7; 12 bases map to TRBD1. Germline assignment: CDR1 MNHEY and CDR2 SVGAGI. The CDR3 has 14 amino acids. V dropped 6 bases and J dropped 3; count of bases not matched to a gene: 3. CDR3 DNA sequence: TGTGCCAGCAGCCGGGACAGGGGGCACTACGAGCAGTACTTC. It codes for CASSRDRGHYEQYF.

In its sample, this clonotype was seen a few times. V usage is TRBV27 and J usage is TRBJ1-3; perhaps TRBD1 as D (5 bases). The germline V gene encodes CDR1 MNHEY and CDR2 SMNVEV (reference sequence). The CDR3 spans 13 residues. Trimming pared 2 bases from V and 3 bases from J, leaving 5 bases between. CDR3 amino acids: CASSLQGGNTIYF. CDR3 nucleotide sequence: TGTGCCAGCAGTTTACAGGGTGGAAACACCATATATTTT.

There are many counts of this clonotype. The chain links TRBV20-1 to TRBJ2-5; no clear D. CDR1 DFQATT and CDR2 SNEGSKA come from the germline V gene (reference sequence). Trimming removed 3 bases at V and 1 base at J, with 6 bases between. The CDR3 contains 12 residues. The CDR3 DNA reads as TGCAGTGCTAGCCCTACCCAAGAGACCCAGTACTTC. Residues: CSASPTQETQYF.

V gene TRBV11-3 combines with J gene TRBJ2-7, with D tentatively TRBD2 (5 bases). The V and J ends lost 5 bases and 7 bases respectively, with 12 bases between them. CDR3 size: 12 residues. CDR1 and CDR2 (germline): SGHNT, YENEEA. For the CDR3, the DNA is TGTGCCAGCAGCCATGGACTGGGGGAGCAGTACTTC. It specifies CASSHGLGEQYF. Full variable domain (missing parts from reference TRBV11-3 and TRBJ2-7): EAGVVQSPRYKIIEKKQPVAFWCNPISGHNTLYWYLQNLGQGPELLIRYENEEAVDDSQLPKDRFSAERLKGVDSTLKIQPAELGDSAVYLCASSHGLGEQYFGPGTRLTVT.

The table lists this clonotype with a count of one. The rearrangement joins TRBV27 to TRBJ2-4; the D call may be TRBD1 or TRBD2 (5 bases each). Germline CDR1 reads MNHEY; CDR2 reads SMNVEV (reference sequence). The CDR3 runs to 11 residues. The V and J ends lost 6 bases and 9 bases respectively, with 9 bases between them. The CDR3 region has the DNA TGTGCCAGCAGCACAGGAGGCATTCAGTACTTC. It is translated as CASSTGGIQYF.

The chain employs TRBV28 and TRBJ1-1, with no clear D. The germline CDR1 and CDR2 sequences are MDHEN and SYDVKM. V was trimmed by 0 bases and J by 3 bases, leaving 2 bases between them. This CDR3 is 12 amino acids long. The DNA for the CDR3 is TGTGCCAGCAGTTTATGGGACACTGAAGCTTTCTTT. Its translation is CASSLWDTEAFF.

This clonotype was detected only a few times. This chain joins TRBV9 and TRBJ1-1; D not certain. Trimming removed 0 bases at V and 6 bases at J, with 12 bases between. Germline V CDR1 and CDR2: SGDLS, YYNGEE. The CDR3 is 14 residues long. The CDR3 region has the DNA TGTGCCAGCAGCGTAGCTCTCCGGGGTCCTGAAGCTTTCTTT. It encodes CASSVALRGPEAFF.

The chain joins TRBV12-3 or TRBV12-4 to TRBJ1-1; D is perhaps TRBD1 (5 bases). CDR3 length equals 15 residues. Between the trimmed V and J ends, which lost 1 base and 0 bases, there was a span of 9 bases. The CDR3 reads CASSLGVGVNTEAFF. The CDR3, as DNA: TGTGCCAGCAGTTTAGGTGTGGGGGTGAACACTGAAGCTTTCTTT.

This clonotype was found a few times. This chain joins TRBV27 and TRBJ1-2; TRBD1 might be the D (6 bases). Germline V gene sequence: CDR1 MNHEY, CDR2 SMNVEV (reference sequence). The CDR3 contains 15 residues. V lost 7 bases to trimming and J lost 1 base, with 16 bases between them. The CDR3, as DNA: TGTGCCAGCAAGGATCGGGGGCGCTATAACTATGGCTACACCTTC. This gives the protein CASKDRGRYNYGYTF.

This clonotype was detected a few times. The chain is built from TRBV29-1 and TRBJ1-2; a weak D match, TRBD1 (5 bases). The CDR3 is 11 amino acids. Germline V CDR1 and CDR2: SQVTM, ANQGSEA. V lost 7 bases and J 6 bases, leaving 12 bases between the germline ends. This chain's CDR3 is CSGVREDGYTF. CDR3 coding DNA: TGCAGCGGGGTCAGGGAGGATGGCTACACCTTC.

The chain recombines TRBV6-2 or TRBV6-3 with TRBJ2-1; possible D gene TRBD2, 6 bases. The CDR3 is made up of 16 amino acids. CDR1 and CDR2 (germline): MNHEY, SVGEGT. V was cut by 1 base and J by 2 bases, with 12 bases left in between. In nucleotides, the CDR3 is TGTGCCAGCAGTTACTTTCCGGGAGACACCTACAATGAGCAGTTCTTC. This translates into CASSYFPGDTYNEQFF.

The chain joins TRBV18 to TRBJ2-7, with 8 bases lining up with TRBD2. CDR1 and CDR2 from the germline V gene are KGHSH and LQKENI. V shed 6 bases, J shed 3 bases, and the junction held 4 bases outside the gene matches. The CDR3 sequence is 13 residues long. The CDR3 is CASSIAGNYEQYF. CDR3 nucleotide sequence: TGTGCCAGCTCTATAGCGGGGAACTACGAGCAGTACTTC.